A selection of T cell receptor beta chains follows, all from one sample in a study of cytomegalovirus exposure and HLA in healthy donors. Clones were read by immunoSEQ multiplex PCR, and TCRdb kept only the in-frame ones, dropping some. The repertoire includes under 100,000 clones, 55% to 75% of them detected once, and about 15% sits in the top ten. The source material was PBMCs. The receptors were sampled from a woman between 50 and 59 years old in good health and CMV-seropositive. Each CDR3 is given with its conserved first and last residue. A D gene is named only where the DNA matches it firmly. Some rows mark clone size as missing; the rest say once, few, many or name a class of expanded clone.

clone size	J gene	D gene	V gene	CDR3 DNA	CDR3 protein
-	TRBJ1-1	TRBD1	TRBV11-2	TGTGCCAGCAGCGCCCGGACAGGGGGGTATACTGAAGCTTTCTTT	CASSARTGGYTEAFF
-	TRBJ2-5	TRBD1	TRBV6-1	TGTGCCAGCAGGTTGGGACAGTTTACCCAGTACTTC	CASRLGQFTQYF
once	TRBJ2-1	-	TRBV5-4	TGTGCCAGCATGGGGGCGCAGGACAATGAGCAGTTCTTC	CASMGAQDNEQFF
-	TRBJ1-3	TRBD1	TRBV28	TGTGCCAGCAGAGAAAGCCGGACAGGGGCGAGTGGAAACACCATATATTTT	CASRESRTGASGNTIYF
-	TRBJ2-7	-	TRBV9	TGTGCCAGCAGCCCCTCTGCAGGTTCCTACGAGCAGTACTTC	CASSPSAGSYEQYF
-	TRBJ2-5	TRBD2	TRBV7-9	TGTGCCAGCAGCTCAGGGACTAGCGGGAGTGAGCAGTACTTC	CASSSGTSGSEQYF
-	TRBJ2-1	-	TRBV7-9	TGTGCCAGCAGCCGAGGAGGAACCTACAATGAGCAGTTCTTC	CASSRGGTYNEQFF
-	TRBJ1-4	TRBD1	TRBV12-5	TGTGCTAGTGGTTTGGCCAGGGGGGTACCCGGAGAAAAACTGTTTTTT	CASGLARGVPGEKLFF
-	TRBJ2-1	TRBD1	TRBV4-3	TGCGCCAGCAGCCAAGATTTGATGCCGGGACAGGCCGGTATGTCGCAGTTCTTC	CASSQDLMPGQAGMSQFF
-	TRBJ1-4	TRBD1	TRBV15	TGTGCCACCACCGTTAACAGGGGCACTAATGAAAAACTGTTTTTT	CATTVNRGTNEKLFF
few	TRBJ1-2	-	TRBV6-6	TGTGCCAGCAGTTACGGATCCCTCACCGGGGATGGCTACACCTTC	CASSYGSLTGDGYTF
-	TRBJ2-3	TRBD1	TRBV5-1	TGCGCCAGCAGCATCGGGACAGGGGACACGCAGTATTTT	CASSIGTGDTQYF
few	TRBJ2-1	-	TRBV9	TGTGCCAGCAGCGTAGATGGCGGTTGGTTCGGAGGCAATGAGCAGTTCTTC	CASSVDGGWFGGNEQFF
once	TRBJ2-1	-	TRBV11-3	TGTGCCAGCAGCTTAGACCGTAATGAGCAGTTCTTC	CASSLDRNEQFF